Below are 23 T cell receptor beta chains sequenced from a single sample in a study of cytomegalovirus exposure and HLA in healthy donors. PCR employed 60 Vbeta and 13 Jbeta primers. Using immunoSEQ multiplex PCR, the repertoire was profiled, and TCRdb retains in-frame clones only, with some absent. The sample has under 250,000 clones, about 81% seen once. Source material: PBMCs. These receptors originate from a woman aged 60-70 years in good health and CMV-seropositive.

This clone was counted between two and nine times. The chain joins TRBV7-3 to TRBJ2-2, with a weak D call TRBD2 (6 bases). V lost 5 bases, J lost 4 bases, and 11 bases lay in between. Germline-derived CDR1 and CDR2 are SGHTA and FQGTGA. The CDR3 loop spans 14 amino acids. CDR3 amino acids: CASSRGLSTGELFF. The CDR3 nucleotides are TGTGCCAGCAGCCGGGGACTCTCCACCGGGGAGCTGTTTTTT. The variable domain in full, with the rest retrieved from reference TRBV7-3 and TRBJ2-2, is GAGVSQTPSNKVTEKGKYVELRCDPISGHTALYWYRQSLGQGPEFLIYFQGTGAADDSGLPNDRFFAVRPEGSVSTLKIQRTERGDSAVYLCASSRGLSTGELFFGEGSRLTVL.

The rearrangement joins TRBV9 to TRBJ1-4; perhaps TRBD1 as D (5 bases). V gave up 0 bases and J gave up 7 bases, with 13 bases separating them. The CDR3 is 15 residues long. Germline V gene sequence: CDR1 SGDLS, CDR2 YYNGEE. CDR3 residues: CASSVDWTPTEKLFF. Written as DNA, the CDR3 is TGTGCCAGCAGCGTAGATTGGACACCGACTGAAAAACTGTTTTTT.

This sequence joins TRBV9 and TRBJ1-1, with D hard to call. V was clipped by 0 bases and J by 6 bases, with 9 bases between them. Germline loops: CDR1 SGDLS, CDR2 YYNGEE. This CDR3 comprises 13 residues. The CDR3 coding sequence is TGTGCCAGCAGCGTAGAATTGCAGGCTGAAGCTTTCTTT. Its protein product is CASSVELQAEAFF.

This clone has more than one count but fewer than ten. The chain carries TRBV6-6 and TRBJ2-6; D unclear. The V gene lost 0 bases and the J gene lost 4 bases, with 10 bases spanning the gap. This CDR3 has 16 residues. Germline CDR1 reads MNHNY; CDR2 reads SVGAGI (reference sequence). The CDR3, as DNA: TGTGCCAGCAGTTACTCTCTTGGGCAGGGGGCCAACGTCCTGACTTTC. This encodes CASSYSLGQGANVLTF.

This rearrangement joins TRBV2 to TRBJ2-1, with TRBD2 matching over 15 bases. V shed 0 bases and J 3 bases; nucleotides not matched to a gene: 9. The CDR3 extends over 20 amino acids. CDR1 is SNHLY, CDR2 FYNNEI, per germline. CDR3 nucleotides: TGTGCCAGCAGTGAAGCCCGTTGGACTAGCGGGAGGGCCCTCTACAATGAGCAGTTCTTC. Translating it yields CASSEARWTSGRALYNEQFF.

The chain has TRBV7-3 and TRBJ1-1; D uncertain. This CDR3 has 16 amino acids. Trimming removed 3 bases from V and 1 base from J, with 15 bases in between. CDR1 is SGHTA, CDR2 FQGTGA, per germline. The CDR3 DNA reads as TGTGCCAGCAGCTTTACGTTAGTCACGGGGAACACTGAAGCTTTCTTT. This encodes CASSFTLVTGNTEAFF.

The chain recombines TRBV6-7 with TRBJ2-3, with 8 bases aligning to TRBD2. TRBV6-7 is given ORF status, its function remaining uncertain. The junction had 11 bases not matched to a gene; V was cut back by 3 bases and J by 6 bases. CDR3 length: 16 residues. CDR3 nucleotides: TGTGCCAGCAGTTATCGGAGCGGGAGAGGGGGGGATACGCAGTATTTT. It encodes CASSYRSGRGGDTQYF.

The genes are TRBV4-1 and TRBJ2-5; D is ambiguous. V was pared by 1 base and J by 5 bases, with 8 bases between. CDR1 is MGHRA and CDR2 is YSYEKL in the germline V gene. The CDR3 runs 13 residues. The CDR3 sequence is CASSQGVVETQYF. The CDR3 coding sequence is TGCGCCAGCAGCCAAGGAGTAGTCGAGACCCAGTACTTC.

The V gene is TRBV2, the J gene TRBJ1-1; 9 nucleotides match TRBD1. Germline V gene data show CDR1 as SNHLY and CDR2 as FYNNEI. The CDR3 runs 14 residues. V lost 4 bases to trimming and J lost 0 bases; unmatched junction nucleotides: 0. The chain's CDR3 is CASSGQGVNTEAFF. DNA of the CDR3: TGTGCCAGCAGTGGACAGGGGGTGAACACTGAAGCTTTCTTT.

As regards this clone: An end of the junction differs from the germline gene, which may be a read error. The chain links TRBV4-1 to TRBJ2-1, with D possibly being TRBD2 (5 bases). This CDR3 region has 16 residues. Germline loops: CDR1 MGHRA, CDR2 YSYEKL. Here the CDR3 reads CASSRESGSSYNGQFF. The CDR3 coding sequence is TGCGCCAGCAGCCGAGAGAGTGGGAGCTCCTACAATGGGCAGTTCTTC.

This sequence joins TRBV2 and TRBJ1-4; 9 positions agree with TRBD1. The germline CDR1 and CDR2 sequences are SNHLY and FYNNEI. The V segment lost 6 bases and the J segment 5 bases; nucleotides outside the gene matches: 4. The CDR3 spans 14 residues. The CDR3 is CASSADRGNEKLFF. For the CDR3, the DNA is TGTGCCAGCAGCGCCGACAGGGGGAATGAAAAACTGTTTTTT.

The rearrangement uses TRBV10-1 and TRBJ2-7; no clear D. CDR1 WNHNN and CDR2 SYGVQD come from the germline V gene (reference sequence). With 9 bases removed from V and 0 bases from J, the gap between germline ends came to 12 bases. The CDR3 is 13 amino acids. The CDR3 here is CARIDPSSYEQYF. The CDR3 DNA reads TGCGCCAGAATCGACCCTAGCTCCTACGAGCAGTACTTC.

V usage is TRBV5-5 and J usage is TRBJ1-1; D might be TRBD1 (6 bases). This CDR3 has 15 amino acids. Deletions cut 4 bases from V and 6 bases from J, with 19 bases between. The V gene's germline CDR1 is SGHKS and CDR2 YYEKEE (reference sequence). The CDR3 DNA reads as TGTGCCAGCAGCGCCCTTGGGGGCGCAGGACCTGAAGCTTTCTTT. Protein sequence: CASSALGGAGPEAFF.

The CDR3 here is CASSRGRGGNQPQHF. CDR3 nucleotide sequence: TGTGCCAGCTCACGGGGCAGGGGTGGCAATCAGCCCCAGCATTTT. The chain joins TRBV18 to TRBJ1-5; TRBD1 is a possible D gene (6 bases). This CDR3 comprises 15 residues. V was cut by 4 bases and J by 2 bases, with 12 bases left in between. Germline assignment: CDR1 KGHSH and CDR2 LQKENI. Full variable domain (remainder filled in from reference TRBV18 and TRBJ1-5): NAGVMQNPRHLVRRRGQEARLRCSPMKGHSHVYWYRQLPEEGLKFMVYLQKENIIDESGMPKERFSAEFPKEGPSILRIQQVVRGDSAAYFCASSRGRGGNQPQHFGDGTRLSIL.

The V gene is TRBV5-1, the J gene TRBJ2-7, with 7 bases fitting TRBD2. This CDR3 is 16 amino acids long. The trim removed 0 bases at V and 1 base at J, leaving 7 bases unmatched. Germline CDR1 and CDR2: SGHRS and YFSETQ. The CDR3: CASSLGAGVGSYEQYF. The CDR3 DNA is TGCGCCAGCAGCTTGGGGGCGGGAGTGGGATCCTACGAGCAGTACTTC.

This clone came up a few times. The J gene is TRBJ2-1, the V gene TRBV27; D possibly corresponds to TRBD2 (5 bases). The CDR3 has 13 residues. Germline V lookup: CDR1 MNHEY, CDR2 SMNVEV (reference sequence). Trimming removed 4 bases at V and 3 bases at J, with 7 bases between. The CDR3 loop is CASSSRGYNEQFF. The CDR3 DNA reads as TGTGCCAGCAGTTCCCGGGGCTACAATGAGCAGTTCTTC.

V gene TRBV4-1 combines with J gene TRBJ2-6; D unclear. CDR3 length: 13 amino acids. Germline V lookup: CDR1 MGHRA, CDR2 YSYEKL. The V end was cut by 0 bases, the J end by 13 bases, with 10 bases between. CDR3 protein: CASSQDRFAVLTF. The CDR3 bases are TGCGCCAGCAGCCAAGACAGGTTCGCGGTCCTGACTTTC.

The chain combines TRBV6-5 with TRBJ1-4; weak D call: TRBD1 (6 bases). This CDR3 comprises 15 residues. Trimming cost V 0 bases and J 8 bases, with 13 bases left between them. Per the germline V gene, CDR1 is MNHEY and CDR2 is SVGAGI. In DNA form, the CDR3 reads TGTGCCAGCAGTTACTCGGCCCACAGGGAGGAAAAACTGTTTTTT. This encodes CASSYSAHREEKLFF.

In DNA form, the CDR3 reads TGCGCCAGCAGCTTCAAGGGGGGGGCCATGAGCACTGAAGCTTTCTTT. This sequence encodes CASSFKGGAMSTEAFF. V is TRBV5-1 and J is TRBJ1-1; D possibly corresponds to TRBD1 (6 bases). This CDR3 spans 16 amino acids. Germline V gene sequence: CDR1 SGHRS, CDR2 YFSETQ. The V gene lost 2 bases and the J gene lost 4 bases, with 18 bases spanning the gap.

This sequence joins TRBV6-1 and TRBJ1-2; no definite D call. Between the trimmed V and J ends, which lost 4 bases and 4 bases, there was a span of 13 bases. The CDR3 is 14 residues long. CDR1 is MNHNS and CDR2 is SASEGT in the germline V gene. For the CDR3, the DNA is TGTGCCAGCAGTGTAGCGGGCAGCTCCTATGGCTACACCTTC. This translates into CASSVAGSSYGYTF.

This CDR3 is CASSLRVAGTTGELFF. The CDR3 DNA sequence: TGTGCCAGCAGCTTAAGGGTAGCGGGAACAACCGGGGAGCTGTTTTTT. The V call is TRBV13, the J call TRBJ2-2, with 8 bases aligning to TRBD2. The CDR3 is 16 residues long. The junction had 7 bases not matched to a gene; V was cut back by 2 bases and J by 5 bases. CDR1 is PRHDT, CDR2 FYEKMQ, per germline (reference sequence).

This clone appeared once. This chain connects TRBV7-9 to TRBJ2-7, with 8 bases identical to TRBD1. Trimming removed 4 bases from V and 5 bases from J; junction bases left unmatched: 1. Per the germline V gene, CDR1 is SEHNR and CDR2 is FQNEAQ (reference sequence). This CDR3 comprises 12 residues. This chain's CDR3 is CASSSTGDEQYF. The CDR3 nucleotides read TGTGCCAGCAGCTCGACAGGGGACGAGCAGTACTTC.

This clone was picked up one time. Other DNA sequences within the sample encode an identical CDR3. The V and J genes are TRBV9 and TRBJ2-7; maybe TRBD2 (5 bases). V was clipped by 0 bases and J by 1 base, with 8 bases between them. Per the germline V gene, CDR1 is SGDLS and CDR2 is YYNGEE. The CDR3 is 14 amino acids. CDR3 DNA: TGTGCCAGCAGCGTAGGAAGCGGTTCCTACGAGCAGTACTTC. It specifies CASSVGSGSYEQYF.